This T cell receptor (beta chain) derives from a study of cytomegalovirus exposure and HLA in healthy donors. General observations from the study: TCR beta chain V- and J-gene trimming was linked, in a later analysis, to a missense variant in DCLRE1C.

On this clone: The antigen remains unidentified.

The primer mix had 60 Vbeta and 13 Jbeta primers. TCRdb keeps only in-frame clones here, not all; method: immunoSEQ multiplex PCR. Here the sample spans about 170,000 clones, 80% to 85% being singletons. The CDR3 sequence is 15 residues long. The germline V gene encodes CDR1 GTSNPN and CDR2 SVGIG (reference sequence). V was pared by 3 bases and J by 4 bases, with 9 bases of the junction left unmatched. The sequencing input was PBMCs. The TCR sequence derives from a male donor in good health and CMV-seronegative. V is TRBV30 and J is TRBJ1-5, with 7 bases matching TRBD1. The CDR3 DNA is TGTGCCTGGAGAAGCCTCGGCAGGGGGAATCAGCCCCAGCATTTT. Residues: CAWRSLGRGNQPQHF.